A single sample is the source of the 10 T cell receptor beta chains below, sequenced in a study of shared clonotypes between healthy human individuals. The method was immunoSEQ multiplex PCR; TCRdb's version includes in-frame clones alone and lacks a portion of them. Of some 1.1 million clones listed, 77% are singletons. Sequenced input: memory CD4+ T cells from PBMCs. Subset noted: CD45RA-negative fraction. These TCRs come from a man younger than 35 in good health. Some clones in this sample may be carry-over from other donors' samples.

Turning to this clone: The identical CDR3 is also encoded by other nucleotide sequences in the sample. The CDR3 sequence is CASSLAGDQPQHF. The CDR3 nucleotides read TGTGCCAGCAGCTTGGCTGGGGATCAGCCCCAGCATTTT. The V gene is TRBV7-6, the J gene TRBJ1-5; unclear D gene. Trimming shortened V by 3 bases and J by 5 bases, and 8 bases separated the two germline ends. In germline, CDR1 is SGHVS, CDR2 FNYEAQ. The CDR3 is 13 residues long.

This clone was counted a few times. The V gene is TRBV4-1, the J gene TRBJ2-4; D remains ambiguous. The CDR3 is 15 amino acids. V was cut by 3 bases and J by 0 bases, with 9 bases left in between. Germline V lookup: CDR1 MGHRA, CDR2 YSYEKL. CDR3 DNA: TGCGCCAGCAGCCACGACCTGATAGCCAAAAACATTCAGTACTTC. Protein product: CASSHDLIAKNIQYF.

The chain has TRBV4-1 and TRBJ2-5, with TRBD2 matching 8 bases. V lost 3 bases, J lost 4 bases, and 10 bases stayed unmatched. CDR3 length: 16 residues. Germline assignment: CDR1 MGHRA and CDR2 YSYEKL. CDR3: CASSHPAGEIRETQYF. CDR3 DNA: TGCGCCAGCAGCCACCCAGCGGGAGAAATCCGAGAGACCCAGTACTTC.

In DNA form, the CDR3 reads TGTGCCAGCAGTGAAGCGTGGGGGGCGAGCACCGGGGAGCTGTTTTTT. Translated: CASSEAWGASTGELFF. The chain uses TRBV6-1 and TRBJ2-2, with D perhaps being TRBD1 or TRBD2 (6 bases each). Per germline, CDR1 MNHNS and CDR2 SASEGT. The CDR3 contains 16 residues. Trimming shortened V by 0 bases and J by 4 bases, and 12 bases separated the two germline ends.

This chain joins TRBV5-4 and TRBJ2-1; the match to TRBD1 covers 9 bases. Losses at the gene ends were 7 bases for V and 8 bases for J; bases not matched to a gene: 10. Germline lookup yields CDR1 SGHNT and CDR2 YYREEE (reference sequence). The CDR3 is made up of 14 amino acids. This chain's CDR3 is CASWRDRVKDEQFF. For the CDR3, the DNA is TGTGCCAGCTGGAGGGACAGGGTGAAGGATGAGCAGTTCTTC.

The chain has TRBV5-1 and TRBJ2-7; D is possibly TRBD1 or TRBD2 (6 bases each). Germline V gives CDR1 SGHRS, CDR2 YFSETQ. The CDR3 has 14 residues. The V gene lost 2 bases and the J gene lost 2 bases, with 11 bases spanning the gap. The CDR3 bases are TGCGCCAGCAGCTTATGGGGGGCGGCCTACGAGCAGTACTTC. This translates into CASSLWGAAYEQYF.

The chain combines TRBV10-3 with TRBJ2-3; TRBD2 matches at 7 bases. The CDR3 sequence is 14 residues long. Germline values: CDR1 ENHRY, CDR2 SYGVKD. The V segment lost 7 bases and the J segment 0 bases; nucleotides outside the gene matches: 4. The CDR3 coding sequence is TGTGCCATCAAGCCGGGACTAAGCACAGATACGCAGTATTTT. Its translation is CAIKPGLSTDTQYF.

In regard to this clone: This sample also contains other DNA sequences that code for the same CDR3. V and J are TRBV5-1 and TRBJ2-7, with D perhaps TRBD1 (5 bases). This CDR3 contains 14 residues. CDR1 is SGHRS and CDR2 is YFSETQ in the germline V gene. The V end lost 1 base, the J end lost 2 bases, and 10 bases lay between the germline ends. The CDR3 DNA follows: TGCGCCAGCAGCTTGACAGGATCAACCTACGAGCAGTACTTC. Protein: CASSLTGSTYEQYF. The full variable domain, with the rest looked up from reference TRBV5-1 and TRBJ2-7, is KAGVTQTPRYLIKTRGQQVTLSCSPISGHRSVSWYQQTPGQGLQFLFEYFSETQRNKGNFPGRFSGRQFSNSRSEMNVSTLELGDSALYLCASSLTGSTYEQYFGPGTRLTVT.

This clone has only one observation. A much bigger clone sits one base away, suggesting this may be a read error. In the same sample, other DNA sequences code for this CDR3. The gene calls are TRBV2 and TRBJ2-2; no firm D call. The CDR3 runs to 12 residues. Trimming took off 7 bases at V and 1 base at J, with 4 bases between the two ends. Germline-derived CDR1 and CDR2 are SNHLY and FYNNEI. The CDR3 loop is CASTRNTGELFF. The DNA for the CDR3 is TGTGCCAGCACCCGGAACACCGGGGAGCTGTTTTTT.

This clone was recorded a few times. The chain couples TRBV27 to TRBJ1-2; 7 bases align to TRBD1. This CDR3 region has 13 residues. Germline trimming cut 5 bases from V and 4 bases from J; bases unmatched to any gene: 4. CDR1 and CDR2 (germline): MNHEY, SMNVEV (reference sequence). The CDR3 loop reads CASSPTGSYGYTF. Written as DNA, the CDR3 is TGTGCCAGCAGTCCGACAGGGTCCTATGGCTACACCTTC.